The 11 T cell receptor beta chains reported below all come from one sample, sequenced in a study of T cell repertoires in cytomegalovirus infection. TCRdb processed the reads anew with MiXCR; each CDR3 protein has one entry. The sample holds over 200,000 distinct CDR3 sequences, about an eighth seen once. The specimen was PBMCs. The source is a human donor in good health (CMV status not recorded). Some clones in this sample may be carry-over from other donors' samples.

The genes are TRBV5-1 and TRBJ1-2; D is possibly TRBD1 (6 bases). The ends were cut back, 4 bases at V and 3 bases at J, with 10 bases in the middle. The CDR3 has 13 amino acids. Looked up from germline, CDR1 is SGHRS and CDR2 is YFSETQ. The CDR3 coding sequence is TGCGCCAGCAGCCCGGACAGACACTATGGCTACACCTTC. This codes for CASSPDRHYGYTF.

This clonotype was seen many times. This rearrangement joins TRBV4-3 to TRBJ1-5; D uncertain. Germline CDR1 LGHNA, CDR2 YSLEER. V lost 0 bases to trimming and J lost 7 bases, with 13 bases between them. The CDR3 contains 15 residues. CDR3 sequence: CASSQDIGSGQPQHF. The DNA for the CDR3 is TGCGCCAGCAGCCAAGACATTGGGTCAGGACAGCCCCAGCATTTT.

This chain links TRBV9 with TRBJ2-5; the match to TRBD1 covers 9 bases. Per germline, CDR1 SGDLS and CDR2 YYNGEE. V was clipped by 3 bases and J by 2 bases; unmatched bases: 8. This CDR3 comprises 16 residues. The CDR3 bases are TGTGCCAGCAGCGGAGGATACAGGGGGCTACAAGAGACCCAGTACTTC. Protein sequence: CASSGGYRGLQETQYF.

The CDR3 nucleotides read TGTGCCAGTCAGCCCTTAGTAGGGGGCAATGAGCAGTTCTTC. Protein product: CASQPLVGGNEQFF. The V gene is TRBV14, the J gene TRBJ2-1, with D possibly being TRBD1 (6 bases). Germline values: CDR1 SGHDN, CDR2 FVKESK. The CDR3 has 14 residues. Trimming shortened V by 9 bases and J by 6 bases, and 18 bases separated the two germline ends.

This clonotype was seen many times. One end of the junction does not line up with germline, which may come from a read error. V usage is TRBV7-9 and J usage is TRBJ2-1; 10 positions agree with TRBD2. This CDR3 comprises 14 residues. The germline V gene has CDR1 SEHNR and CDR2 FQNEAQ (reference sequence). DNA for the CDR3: TGTGCCAGCAGCATAGCGGGGGGCCCCAATGAGCAGTTCTTC. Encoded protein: CASSIAGGPNEQFF.

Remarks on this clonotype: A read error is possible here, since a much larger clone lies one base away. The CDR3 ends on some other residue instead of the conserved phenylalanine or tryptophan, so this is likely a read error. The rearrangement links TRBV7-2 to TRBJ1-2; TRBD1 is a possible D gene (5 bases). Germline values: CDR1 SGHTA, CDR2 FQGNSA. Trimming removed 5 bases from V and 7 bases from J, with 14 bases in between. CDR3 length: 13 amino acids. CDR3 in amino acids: CASSRTGGSGYTL. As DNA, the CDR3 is TGTGCCAGCAGCCGCACGGGGGGGAGTGGCTACACCTTA.

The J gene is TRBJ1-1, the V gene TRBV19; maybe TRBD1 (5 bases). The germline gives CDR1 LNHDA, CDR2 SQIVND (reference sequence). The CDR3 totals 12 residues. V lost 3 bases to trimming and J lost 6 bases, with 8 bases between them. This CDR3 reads CASSILGAEAFF. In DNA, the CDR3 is TGTGCCAGTAGTATTCTGGGGGCTGAAGCTTTCTTT.

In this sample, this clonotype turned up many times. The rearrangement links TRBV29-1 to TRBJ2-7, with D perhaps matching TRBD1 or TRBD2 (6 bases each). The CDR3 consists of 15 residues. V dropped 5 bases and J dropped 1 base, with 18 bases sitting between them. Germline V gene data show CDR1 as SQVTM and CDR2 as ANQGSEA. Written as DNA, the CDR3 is TGCAGCGTTACCCCCATGCGGGGACAATCCTACGAGCAGTACTTC. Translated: CSVTPMRGQSYEQYF.

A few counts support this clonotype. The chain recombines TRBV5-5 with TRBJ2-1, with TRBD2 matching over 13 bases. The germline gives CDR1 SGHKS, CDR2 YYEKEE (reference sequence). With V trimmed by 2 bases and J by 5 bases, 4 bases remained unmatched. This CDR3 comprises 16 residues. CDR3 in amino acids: CASSFTTSGRNNEQFF. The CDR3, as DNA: TGTGCCAGCAGCTTTACGACTAGCGGGAGGAACAATGAGCAGTTCTTC.

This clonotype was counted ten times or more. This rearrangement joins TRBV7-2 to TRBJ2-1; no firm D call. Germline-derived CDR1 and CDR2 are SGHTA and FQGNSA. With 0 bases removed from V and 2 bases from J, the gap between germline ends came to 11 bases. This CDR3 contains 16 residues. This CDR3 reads CASSLALLPAYNEQFF. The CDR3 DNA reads TGTGCCAGCAGCTTAGCGTTGCTACCAGCCTACAATGAGCAGTTCTTC.

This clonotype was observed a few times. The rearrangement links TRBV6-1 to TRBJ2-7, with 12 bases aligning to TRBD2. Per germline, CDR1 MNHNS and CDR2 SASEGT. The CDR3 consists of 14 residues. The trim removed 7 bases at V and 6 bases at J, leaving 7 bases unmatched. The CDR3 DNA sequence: TGTGCCAGCACCGCACTAGCGGGAGGTGGCGAGCAGTACTTC. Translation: CASTALAGGGEQYF.